Sequencing of this T cell receptor (beta chain) was carried out in a study of early T cells in non-severe SARS-CoV-2 infection. Points from the study as a whole: VDJdb matching, biased toward anti-spike CD8 responses, missed private and CD4 specificities.

Each CDR3 protein is one row after TCRdb ran MiXCR on the 5' RACE reads. The sample consists of about 48,000 distinct CDR3 sequences, about 9.8% of them appearing once. The CDR3 has 15 amino acids. V lost 2 bases and J 3 bases, leaving 13 bases between the germline ends. Germline V gene sequence: CDR1 MNHEY, CDR2 SVGAGI. As for this clonotype: The antigen remains unidentified.

The clonotype comes from an adult who was a healthcare worker with PCR-confirmed SARS-CoV-2 infection or an uninfected control (not recorded which). The chain is built from TRBV6-5 and TRBJ1-2, with D uncertain. The sample consisted of whole blood. The CDR3 region is CASSYGAGLHYGYTF. CDR3 coding DNA: TGTGCCAGCAGTTACGGAGCAGGACTCCACTATGGCTACACCTTC.